The 4 T cell receptor beta chains below all came from one sample that was sequenced in a study of cytomegalovirus exposure and HLA in healthy donors. Sequenced by immunoSEQ multiplex PCR; TCRdb stores in-frame clones only, minus some. The sample has around 170,000 clones, 85% seen once. Sequenced input: PBMCs. These receptors all come from a man between 18 and 35 years old in good health and CMV-seropositive.

This clone has just one count. The rearrangement links TRBV7-6 to TRBJ2-7, with 11 bases aligning to TRBD1. After removal of 5 bases from V and 5 bases from J, the junction contained 8 bases not matched to a gene. CDR3 length equals 15 residues. Germline-derived CDR1 and CDR2 are SGHVS and FNYEAQ. The CDR3 here is CASSAPGTGGDEQYF. The CDR3 DNA is TGTGCCAGCAGCGCGCCCGGGACAGGGGGGGACGAGCAGTACTTC.

This clone has only one observation. The chain combines TRBV11-2 with TRBJ1-2, with D possibly TRBD1 on 6 matching bases. The V gene's germline CDR1 is SGHAT and CDR2 FQNNGV. The length of the CDR3 is 14 residues. V was shortened by 3 bases and J by 6 bases, with 14 bases between the two germline ends. The CDR3 loop reads CASSLGFAGDGYTF. CDR3 sequence (DNA): TGTGCCAGCAGCTTGGGTTTTGCAGGGGATGGCTACACCTTC.

The chain recombines TRBV5-4 with TRBJ1-4; 7 nucleotides agree with TRBD1. V shed 2 bases and J 12 bases; nucleotides not matched to a gene: 16. The CDR3 runs to 16 residues. Germline CDR1 reads SGHNT; CDR2 reads YYREEE (reference sequence). The CDR3 region is CASSFTGDGVPRELFF. For the CDR3, the DNA is TGTGCCAGCAGCTTCACAGGGGACGGAGTTCCCAGGGAACTGTTTTTT.

The genes are TRBV6-5 and TRBJ2-1; TRBD2 matches 9 bases. CDR1 and CDR2 (germline): MNHEY, SVGAGI. This CDR3 is 13 amino acids long. Germline trimming cut 6 bases from V and 7 bases from J; bases unmatched to any gene: 4. CDR3 sequence (DNA): TGTGCCAGCAGCCTTAGCGGGAGAAATGAGCAGTTCTTC. It codes for CASSLSGRNEQFF.